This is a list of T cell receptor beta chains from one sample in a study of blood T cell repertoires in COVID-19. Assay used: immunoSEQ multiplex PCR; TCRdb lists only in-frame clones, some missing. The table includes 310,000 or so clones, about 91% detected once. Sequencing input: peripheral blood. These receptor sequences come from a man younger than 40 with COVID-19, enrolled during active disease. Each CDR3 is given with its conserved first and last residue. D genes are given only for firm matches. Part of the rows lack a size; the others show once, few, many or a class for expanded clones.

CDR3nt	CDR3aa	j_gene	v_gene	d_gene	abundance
TGCGCCAGCAGCGGACGACTAGTACCCAATGAGCAGTTCTTC	CASSGRLVPNEQFF	TRBJ2-1	TRBV5-1	.	.
TGTGCCAGCAGTTTAAGGTCCGGGACTAGTTTTGAATGGACCCAGTACTTC	CASSLRSGTSFEWTQYF	TRBJ2-5	TRBV6-2/TRBV6-3	TRBD2	.
TGTGCCAGCAGCTTACTAGCTGAGGGCACAGATACGCAGTATTTT	CASSLLAEGTDTQYF	TRBJ2-3	TRBV7-7	.	.
TGTGCCATCAGTGGGGAGGACTATGGCTACACCTTC	CAISGEDYGYTF	TRBJ1-2	TRBV10-3	.	few
TGTGCCAGCAGTTTAGTGGGAGGTATGGGTAATGAGCAGTTCTTC	CASSLVGGMGNEQFF	TRBJ2-1	TRBV28	.	.
TGTGCCAGCAGCTTAACTATGAACACTGAAGCTTTCTTT	CASSLTMNTEAFF	TRBJ1-1	TRBV7-3	.	.
TGTGCCAGCAGACGGACTAGCGGGAGCTCCTACGAGCAGTACTTC	CASRRTSGSSYEQYF	TRBJ2-7	TRBV27	TRBD2	.
TGCGCCAGCAGCCAAGACGTTTACCGGGCTGGGGCCAACGTCCTGACTTTC	CASSQDVYRAGANVLTF	TRBJ2-6	TRBV4-3	.	.
TGTGCCAGCAGCTCCGGTGACACGGAAAGAGAGACCCAGTACTTC	CASSSGDTERETQYF	TRBJ2-5	TRBV7-9	.	.
TGTGCCAGCAGCCCCCATAGCAGTTTGAACACTGAAGCTTTCTTT	CASSPHSSLNTEAFF	TRBJ1-1	TRBV3-1/TRBV3-2	.	.
TGTGCCAGCAGGAGGACTAGGTCGTGGAATGAGCAGTTCTTC	CASRRTRSWNEQFF	TRBJ2-1	TRBV5-6	TRBD2	.
TGCGCCAGCAGCCAAGGGGTAGGCACAGGGTTTCATGGTACGCAGTATTTT	CASSQGVGTGFHGTQYF	TRBJ2-3	TRBV4-3	.	.
TGTGCCAGCAGTTACTCGGGGGCCCCCTCCCGCTACGAGCAGTACTTC	CASSYSGAPSRYEQYF	TRBJ2-7	TRBV6-5	.	.
TGTGCCAGTAGGACGGGATTAGCGGTTGACAATGAGCAGTTCTTC	CASRTGLAVDNEQFF	TRBJ2-1	TRBV19	.	once
TGTGCCAGCAGTTACTCCAGCGCCGAGCAGTTCTTC	CASSYSSAEQFF	TRBJ2-1	TRBV6-5	.	.
TGTGCCATCAGGCCCGGGAACACCTACGAGCAGTACTTC	CAIRPGNTYEQYF	TRBJ2-7	TRBV10-3	.	.
TGTGCCAGCAGCTTAGGGCCAGGGTTTAGCTCCTATAATTCACCCCTCCACTTT	CASSLGPGFSSYNSPLHF	TRBJ1-6	TRBV7-2	.	.
TGTGCCAGCAGCTTAGGGGACAGGGGGTTGCAGTACTTC	CASSLGDRGLQYF	TRBJ2-7	TRBV11-3	TRBD1	.